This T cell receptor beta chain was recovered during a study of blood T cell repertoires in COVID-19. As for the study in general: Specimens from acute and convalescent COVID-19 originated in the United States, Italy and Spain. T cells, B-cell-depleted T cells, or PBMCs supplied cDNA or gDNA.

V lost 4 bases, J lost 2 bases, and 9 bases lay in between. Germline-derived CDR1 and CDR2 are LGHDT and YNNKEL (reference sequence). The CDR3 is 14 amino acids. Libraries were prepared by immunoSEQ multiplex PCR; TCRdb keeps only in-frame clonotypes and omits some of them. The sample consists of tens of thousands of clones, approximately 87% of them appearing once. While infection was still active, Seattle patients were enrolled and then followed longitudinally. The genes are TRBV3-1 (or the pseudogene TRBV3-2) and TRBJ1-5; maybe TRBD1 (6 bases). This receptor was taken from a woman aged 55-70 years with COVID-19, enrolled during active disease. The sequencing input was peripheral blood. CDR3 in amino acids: CASSLRTGNQPQHF. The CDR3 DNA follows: TGTGCCAGCAGCCTACGGACAGGCAATCAGCCCCAGCATTTT.